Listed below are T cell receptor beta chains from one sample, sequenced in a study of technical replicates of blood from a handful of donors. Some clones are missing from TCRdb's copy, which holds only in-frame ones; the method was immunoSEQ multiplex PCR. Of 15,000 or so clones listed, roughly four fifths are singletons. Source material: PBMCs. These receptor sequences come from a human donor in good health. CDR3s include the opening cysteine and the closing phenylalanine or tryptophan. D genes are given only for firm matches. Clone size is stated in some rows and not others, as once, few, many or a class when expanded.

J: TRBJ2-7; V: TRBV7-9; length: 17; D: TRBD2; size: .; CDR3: CASSLGVSREGLYEQYF; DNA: TGTGCCAGCAGCTTAGGTGTTTCACGGGAGGGTCTCTACGAGCAGTACTTC
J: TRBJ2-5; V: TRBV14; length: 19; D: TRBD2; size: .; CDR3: CASSSRPTSGNLWGETQYF; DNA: TGTGCCAGCAGCTCGAGACCGACTAGCGGGAACCTCTGGGGAGAGACCCAGTACTTC
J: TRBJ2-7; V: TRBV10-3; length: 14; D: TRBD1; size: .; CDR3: CAIRKGQGAGEQYF; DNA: TGTGCCATCAGAAAGGGACAGGGGGCGGGTGAGCAGTACTTC
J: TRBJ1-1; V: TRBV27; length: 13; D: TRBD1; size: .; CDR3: CASSLNTQGEAFF; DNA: TGTGCCAGCAGTTTAAATACACAGGGGGAAGCTTTCTTT
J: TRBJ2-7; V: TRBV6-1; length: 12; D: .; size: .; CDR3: CASTDSAYEQYF; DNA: TGTGCCAGCACGGACAGCGCCTACGAGCAGTACTTC
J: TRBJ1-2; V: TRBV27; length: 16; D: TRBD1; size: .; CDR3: CASSFRWLDRGNGYTF; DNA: TGTGCCAGCAGCTTCCGATGGTTGGACAGGGGGAATGGCTACACCTTC
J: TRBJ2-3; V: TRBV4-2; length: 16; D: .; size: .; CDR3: CASSQASGVTADTQYF; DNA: TGTGCCAGCAGCCAAGCATCGGGAGTCACAGCAGATACGCAGTATTTT
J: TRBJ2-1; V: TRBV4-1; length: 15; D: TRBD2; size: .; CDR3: CASSRLAGNYNEQFF; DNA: TGCGCCAGCAGCCGACTAGCGGGAAATTACAATGAGCAGTTCTTC
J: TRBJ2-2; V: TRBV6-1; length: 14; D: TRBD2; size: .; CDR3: CASRGTSEAGELFF; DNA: TGTGCCAGCAGGGGGACTAGCGAGGCCGGGGAGCTGTTTTTT
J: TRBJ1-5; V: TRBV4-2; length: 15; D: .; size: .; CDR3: CASSQGRVGNQPQHF; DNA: TGTGCCAGCAGCCAAGGGAGGGTAGGTAATCAGCCCCAGCATTTT
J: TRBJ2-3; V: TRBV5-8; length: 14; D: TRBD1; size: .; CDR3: CASSFDRGADTQYF; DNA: TGTGCCAGCAGCTTTGACAGGGGTGCAGATACGCAGTATTTT
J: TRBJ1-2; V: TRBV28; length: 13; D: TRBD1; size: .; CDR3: CASTVRGNYGYTF; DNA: TGTGCCAGCACGGTCAGGGGGAACTATGGCTACACCTTC
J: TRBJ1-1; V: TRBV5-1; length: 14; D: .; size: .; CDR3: CASSLGASNTEAFF; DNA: TGCGCCAGCAGCTTGGGGGCCTCGAACACTGAAGCTTTCTTT
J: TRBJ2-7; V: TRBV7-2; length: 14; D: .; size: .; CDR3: CASSPRNSFYEQYF; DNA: TGTGCCAGCAGCCCCCGAAACTCATTCTACGAGCAGTACTTC
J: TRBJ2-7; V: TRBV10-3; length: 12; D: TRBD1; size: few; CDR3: CATSDRAYEQYF; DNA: TGTGCCACTTCGGACAGGGCGTACGAGCAGTACTTC
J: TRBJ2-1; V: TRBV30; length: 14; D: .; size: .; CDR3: CAWALNSEGDEQFF; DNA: TGTGCCTGGGCCCTAAACTCGGAGGGAGATGAGCAGTTCTTC
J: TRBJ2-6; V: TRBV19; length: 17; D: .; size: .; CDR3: CASRSLATSSGANVLTF; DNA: TGTGCCAGTAGGTCATTAGCCACTAGCTCTGGGGCCAACGTCCTGACTTTC
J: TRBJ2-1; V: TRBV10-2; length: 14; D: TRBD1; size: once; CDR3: CASKDRVTYNEQFF; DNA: TGCGCCAGCAAGGACAGGGTAACCTACAATGAGCAGTTCTTC
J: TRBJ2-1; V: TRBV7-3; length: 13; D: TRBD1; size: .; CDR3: CASSRTGGNEQFF; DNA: TGTGCCAGCAGCCGGACAGGGGGGAATGAGCAGTTCTTC
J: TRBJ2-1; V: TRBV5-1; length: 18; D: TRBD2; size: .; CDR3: CASSPGVLWEGTYNEQFF; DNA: TGCGCCAGCAGCCCCGGGGTTTTATGGGAGGGCACCTACAATGAGCAGTTCTTC
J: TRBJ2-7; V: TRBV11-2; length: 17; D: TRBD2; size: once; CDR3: CASSLGTSGSESYEQYF; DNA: TGTGCCAGCAGCTTAGGTACTAGCGGGAGCGAATCCTACGAGCAGTACTTC
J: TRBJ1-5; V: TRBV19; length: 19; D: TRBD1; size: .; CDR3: CASKERSAGGFVSNQPQHF; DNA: TGTGCCAGTAAGGAGCGGTCGGCAGGGGGGTTTGTCAGCAATCAGCCCCAGCATTTT
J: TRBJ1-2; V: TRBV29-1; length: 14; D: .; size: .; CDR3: CSAFVQEINYGYTF; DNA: TGCAGCGCGTTTGTGCAGGAAATCAACTATGGCTACACCTTC
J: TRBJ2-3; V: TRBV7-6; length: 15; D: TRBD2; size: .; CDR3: CASSLARGGTDTQYF; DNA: TGTGCCAGCAGCTTAGCCCGGGGGGGCACAGATACGCAGTATTTT
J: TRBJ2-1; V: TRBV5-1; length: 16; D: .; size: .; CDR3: CASSEARISSYNEQFF; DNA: TGCGCCAGCAGCGAGGCACGGATTAGCTCCTACAATGAGCAGTTCTTC
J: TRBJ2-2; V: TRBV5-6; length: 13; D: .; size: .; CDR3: CASSLGGTGELFF; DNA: TGTGCCAGCAGCTTGGGAGGCACCGGGGAGCTGTTTTTT
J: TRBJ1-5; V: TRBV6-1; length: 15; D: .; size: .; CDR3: CASSDQQGSVQPQHF; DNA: TGTGCCAGCAGTGACCAACAGGGATCGGTTCAGCCCCAGCATTTT
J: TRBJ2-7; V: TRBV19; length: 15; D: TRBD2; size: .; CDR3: CASSVLAGGPYEQYF; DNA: TGTGCCAGTAGTGTCCTAGCGGGAGGGCCCTACGAGCAGTACTTC
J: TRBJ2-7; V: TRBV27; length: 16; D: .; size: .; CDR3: CASSFGPAGSSYEQYF; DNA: TGTGCCAGCAGTTTTGGGCCCGCCGGGAGTTCCTACGAGCAGTACTTC
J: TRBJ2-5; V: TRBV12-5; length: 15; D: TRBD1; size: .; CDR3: CASALTSRGLETQYF; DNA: TGTGCTAGTGCCCTCACCAGCAGGGGGCTGGAGACCCAGTACTTC
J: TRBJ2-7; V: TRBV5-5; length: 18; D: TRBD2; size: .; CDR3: CASSLNLGMGLGTSEQYF; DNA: TGTGCCAGCAGCTTGAACCTTGGGATGGGACTGGGGACTAGCGAGCAGTACTTC
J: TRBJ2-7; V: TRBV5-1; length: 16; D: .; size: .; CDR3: CASSRGVSGGLREQYF; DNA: TGCGCCAGCAGCAGGGGGGTGTCAGGGGGGCTGAGGGAGCAGTACTTC
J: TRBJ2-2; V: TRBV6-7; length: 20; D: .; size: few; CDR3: CASSYGFGQLTSRLTGELFF; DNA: TGTGCCAGCAGTTACGGATTCGGACAGCTCACTTCTAGGCTCACCGGGGAGCTGTTTTTT
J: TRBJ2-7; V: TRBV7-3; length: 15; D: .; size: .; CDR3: CASSLDGQTSYEQYF; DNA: TGTGCCAGCAGCTTGGACGGACAGACGTCCTACGAGCAGTACTTC
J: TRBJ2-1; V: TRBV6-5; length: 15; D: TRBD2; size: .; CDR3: CASSTGLADYNEQFF; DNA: TGTGCCAGCAGCACGGGACTAGCCGACTACAATGAGCAGTTCTTC
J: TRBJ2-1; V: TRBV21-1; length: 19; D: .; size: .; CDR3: CASSKVGSGPGVMNNEQFF; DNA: TGTGCCAGCAGCAAAGTCGGGTCGGGGCCAGGGGTCATGAACAATGAGCAGTTCTTC
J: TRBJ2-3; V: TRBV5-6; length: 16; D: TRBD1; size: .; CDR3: CASSLWDSHSGDTQYF; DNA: TGTGCCAGCAGCTTGTGGGACAGCCACTCCGGGGATACGCAGTATTTT
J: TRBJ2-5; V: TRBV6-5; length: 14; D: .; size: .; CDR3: CASSYGGRSKTQYF; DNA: TGTGCCAGCAGTTACGGGGGGAGGTCGAAGACCCAGTACTTC
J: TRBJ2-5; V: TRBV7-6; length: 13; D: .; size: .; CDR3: CASSLAAQETQYF; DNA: TGTGCCAGCAGCTTAGCGGCTCAAGAGACCCAGTACTTC
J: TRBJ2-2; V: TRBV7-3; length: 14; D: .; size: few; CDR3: CASSLIHNTGELFF; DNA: TGTGCCAGCAGCTTAATCCATAACACCGGGGAGCTGTTTTTT
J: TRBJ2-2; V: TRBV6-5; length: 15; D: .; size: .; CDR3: CASSYDSTNTGELFF; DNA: TGTGCCAGCAGTTACGACAGTACGAACACCGGGGAGCTGTTTTTT
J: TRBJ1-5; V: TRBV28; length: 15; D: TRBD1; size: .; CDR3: CASNTPTGRNQPQHF; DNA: TGTGCCAGTAATACCCCGACAGGGCGCAATCAGCCCCAGCATTTT
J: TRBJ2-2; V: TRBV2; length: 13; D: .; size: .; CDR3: CASSESGTGELFF; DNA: TGTGCCAGCAGTGAATCGGGCACCGGGGAGCTGTTTTTT
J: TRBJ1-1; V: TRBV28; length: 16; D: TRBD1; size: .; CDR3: CASSPGDRGWGTEAFF; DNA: TGTGCCAGCAGTCCCGGGGACAGGGGGTGGGGGACTGAAGCTTTCTTT
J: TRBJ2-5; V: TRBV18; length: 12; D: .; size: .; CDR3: CASSMYQETQYF; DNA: TGTGCCAGCTCCATGTACCAAGAGACCCAGTACTTC
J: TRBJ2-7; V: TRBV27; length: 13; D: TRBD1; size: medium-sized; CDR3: CASSPTGAGEQYF; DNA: TGTGCCAGCAGTCCGACAGGGGCTGGCGAGCAGTACTTC
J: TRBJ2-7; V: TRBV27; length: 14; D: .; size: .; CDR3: CASKALGLSYEQYF; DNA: TGTGCCAGCAAGGCCCTTGGACTCTCCTACGAGCAGTACTTC
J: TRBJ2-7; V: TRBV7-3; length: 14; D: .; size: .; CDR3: CASSLMGANDEQYF; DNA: TGTGCCAGCAGCTTAATGGGCGCTAATGACGAGCAGTACTTC
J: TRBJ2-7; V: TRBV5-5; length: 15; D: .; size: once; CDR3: CASSDEGGMINEQYF; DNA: TGTGCCAGCAGCGACGAGGGGGGGATGATAAACGAGCAGTACTTC
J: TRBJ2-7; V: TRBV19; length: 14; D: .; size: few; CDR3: CASSMDGDSYEQYF; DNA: TGTGCCAGTAGTATGGACGGGGATTCCTACGAGCAGTACTTC
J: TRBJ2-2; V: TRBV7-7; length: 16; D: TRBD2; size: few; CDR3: CASSHIAGDAPGELFF; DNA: TGTGCCAGCAGCCATATAGCGGGAGACGCCCCCGGGGAGCTGTTTTTT
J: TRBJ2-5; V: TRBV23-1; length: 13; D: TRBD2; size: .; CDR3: CASSWREGADQYF; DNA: TGCGCCAGCAGTTGGAGGGAGGGTGCAGACCAGTACTTC
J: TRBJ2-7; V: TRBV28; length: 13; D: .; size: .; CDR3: CASRTEVPYEQYF; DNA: TGTGCCAGCAGGACGGAGGTCCCCTACGAGCAGTACTTC